The next 27 T cell receptor beta chains were all read from a single sample in a study of T cells in Graves' hyperthyroidism and ophthalmopathy. There were TCR beta CDR3 regions amplified from RNA transcripts. During a first-round RT-PCR of the TCR CDR3, the HTBI primer set was used. TCRdb processed the multiplex PCR reads anew with MiXCR; each CDR3 protein has one entry. The profile shows more than 500,000 distinct CDR3 sequences, 46% of them singletons. Input material: peripheral blood or thyroid tissue (not recorded which). The receptors were sampled from an adult woman with Graves' disease, either hyperthyroidism or ophthalmopathy (not recorded which).

This clonotype was seen a handful of times. The gene calls are TRBV5-6 and TRBJ2-5; tentatively, D is TRBD1 (6 bases). Trimming cost V 3 bases and J 5 bases, with 11 bases left between them. The CDR3 is 13 residues long. Germline CDR1 reads SGHDT; CDR2 reads YYEEEE. This CDR3 reads CASSWGRSETQYF. The CDR3 coding sequence is TGTGCCAGCAGCTGGGGGCGCTCGGAGACCCAGTACTTC.

This clonotype occurred a few times. The CDR3 is CASTDQGNTEAFF. The CDR3 nucleotides read TGCGCCAGCACAGATCAGGGGAACACTGAAGCTTTCTTT. The chain carries TRBV5-1 and TRBJ1-1; possibly TRBD1 for D (5 bases). V lost 6 bases, J lost 1 base, and 10 bases lay in between. Germline assignment: CDR1 SGHRS and CDR2 YFSETQ. This CDR3 region has 13 residues. The variable domain in full, completed from reference TRBV5-1 and TRBJ1-1, reads KAGVTQTPRYLIKTRGQQVTLSCSPISGHRSVSWYQQTPGQGLQFLFEYFSETQRNKGNFPGRFSGRQFSNSRSEMNVSTLELGDSALYLCASTDQGNTEAFFGQGTRLTVV.

In this sample, this clonotype turned up a few times. The rearrangement joins TRBV28 to TRBJ1-4, with 7 bases fitting TRBD1. V lost 3 bases to trimming and J lost 4 bases; unmatched junction nucleotides: 8. The CDR3 runs to 16 residues. Germline-derived CDR1 and CDR2 are MDHEN and SYDVKM. The CDR3: CASSFLAGQLNEKLFF. In DNA, the CDR3 is TGTGCCAGCAGTTTTCTGGCGGGACAGCTTAATGAAAAACTGTTTTTT.

The rearrangement joins TRBV19 to TRBJ1-1; TRBD1 matches at 7 bases. The CDR3 contains 13 residues. Trimming at V came to 6 bases and at J to 4 bases, leaving 5 bases not matched to a gene. Germline V gives CDR1 LNHDA, CDR2 SQIVND (reference sequence). The CDR3 coding sequence is TGTGCCAGTAGGGAAGGACAGGCCACTGAAGCTTTCTTT. This codes for CASREGQATEAFF.

The chain links TRBV7-9 to TRBJ2-7; TRBD2 might be the D (6 bases). In germline, CDR1 is SEHNR, CDR2 FQNEAQ (reference sequence). The CDR3 has 13 residues. Trimming pared 5 bases from V and 6 bases from J, leaving 14 bases between. In nucleotides, the CDR3 is TGTGCCAGCAGCCGGGGGTTCGGCGTCGAGCAGTACTTC. Its protein product is CASSRGFGVEQYF.

This clonotype occurred many times. The CDR3 protein is CASRTGSLEQYF. The DNA for the CDR3 is TGTGCCAGTCGGACAGGGAGTCTCGAGCAGTACTTC. The chain couples TRBV27 to TRBJ2-7, with TRBD1 matching over 8 bases. Germline values: CDR1 MNHEY, CDR2 SMNVEV (reference sequence). The CDR3 spans 12 residues. Trimming took 9 bases from V and 6 from J; bases not matched to a gene: 7.

The rearrangement uses TRBV20-1 and TRBJ1-5, with D possibly matching TRBD1 (6 bases). Germline V gene sequence: CDR1 DFQATT, CDR2 SNEGSKA (reference sequence). The CDR3 has 17 amino acids. V shed 5 bases and J shed 3 bases, with 23 bases lying between them. CDR3 nucleotides: TGCAGTGCTTATACCCGGGACACTTCCGGGGACAATCAGCCCCAGCATTTT. Protein sequence: CSAYTRDTSGDNQPQHF.

This chain connects TRBV25-1 to TRBJ1-4, with TRBD1 matching 7 bases. The CDR3 runs to 13 residues. The V and J ends lost 11 bases and 3 bases, in that order; junction bases with no gene match: 6. Germline V lookup: CDR1 MGHDK, CDR2 SYGVNS. For the CDR3, the DNA is TGTGCCTCGAAGGACAGGCCTAATGAAAAACTGTTTTTT. It encodes CASKDRPNEKLFF.

In DNA form, the CDR3 reads TGTGCCAGCAGCCCTCGGACAGGGGAGAATGAAGCTTTCTTT. Its translation: CASSPRTGENEAFF. This rearrangement joins TRBV7-8 to TRBJ1-1; 9 bases line up with TRBD1. Germline CDR1 is SGHVS and CDR2 is FQNEAQ. The CDR3 length is 14 residues. V lost 5 bases, J lost 7 bases, and 8 bases stayed unmatched.

The rearrangement joins TRBV25-1 to TRBJ1-1; 11 bases are a match to TRBD1. V trimming: 4 bases; J trimming: 7 bases; junction bases outside the gene matches: 5. The CDR3 has 14 amino acids. CDR1 is MGHDK and CDR2 is SYGVNS in the germline V gene. CDR3 amino acids: CASSAGQGASEAFF. The CDR3 DNA is TGTGCCAGCAGTGCCGGACAGGGGGCCAGTGAAGCTTTCTTT.

This clonotype was seen only once. An end of the junction differs from the germline gene, which may be a read error. The gene calls are TRBV12-3 or TRBV12-4 and TRBJ2-5, with 13 nucleotides matching TRBD2. This CDR3 region has 14 residues. Here the CDR3 DNA reads TGTGCCATCAGTGGACTAGCGGGGGTAGAGACCCAGTACTTC. Its protein product is CAISGLAGVETQYF.

Ten or more counts support this clonotype. CDR3 residues: CASRQTEMELFF. In DNA form, the CDR3 reads TGTGCCAGCAGACAGACGGAGATGGAGCTGTTTTTT. The chain recombines TRBV6-6 with TRBJ2-2; D is unresolved. The CDR3 covers 12 residues. Germline lookup yields CDR1 MNHNY and CDR2 SVGAGI (reference sequence). Trimming removed 6 bases from V and 10 bases from J, with 12 bases in between.

This rearrangement joins TRBV27 to TRBJ2-7; 7 bases are a match to TRBD1. CDR1 and CDR2 (germline): MNHEY, SMNVEV (reference sequence). The length of the CDR3 is 15 residues. The J segment lost 3 bases and the V segment lost 2 bases, leaving 7 bases of the junction unmatched. The CDR3 protein is CASSLVTGAGYEQYF. The CDR3 nucleotides read TGTGCCAGCAGTTTAGTCACAGGGGCAGGCTACGAGCAGTACTTC.

V and J are TRBV6-5 and TRBJ2-7; unclear D gene. CDR1 is MNHEY, CDR2 SVGAGI, per germline. V lost 0 bases to trimming and J lost 1 base, with 4 bases between them. This CDR3 is 13 amino acids long. CDR3 residues: CASSYSESYEQYF. As DNA, the CDR3 is TGTGCCAGCAGTTACTCGGAGTCCTACGAGCAGTACTTC.

The CDR3 bases are TGCAGTGCTAGGCCCCCAGATACGCAGTATTTT. Protein sequence: CSARPPDTQYF. The V and J genes are TRBV20-1 and TRBJ2-3, with D uncertain. This CDR3 contains 11 residues. V dropped 3 bases and J dropped 4 bases, with 5 bases sitting between them. Germline V lookup: CDR1 DFQATT, CDR2 SNEGSKA (reference sequence).

V usage is TRBV7-2 and J usage is TRBJ2-7; TRBD2 agrees at 7 bases. Germline CDR1 reads SGHTA; CDR2 reads FQGNSA. CDR3 size: 16 residues. V lost 6 bases and J lost 4; bases outside the gene matches: 15. CDR3 loop: CASSFRVGGTIYEQYF. As DNA, the CDR3 is TGTGCCAGCAGTTTCAGGGTGGGCGGGACTATATACGAGCAGTACTTC.

The chain recombines TRBV29-1 with TRBJ1-2, with 8 bases fitting TRBD1. This CDR3 comprises 12 residues. Germline CDR1 is SQVTM and CDR2 is ANQGSEA. V shed 6 bases and J 4 bases; nucleotides not matched to a gene: 4. CDR3 in DNA: TGCAGCGTCGGACAGGGCACCTATGGCTACACCTTC. Translating it yields CSVGQGTYGYTF.

The V call is TRBV9, the J call TRBJ1-2; TRBD1 agrees at 10 bases. CDR3 size: 14 residues. The germline gives CDR1 SGDLS, CDR2 YYNGEE. Trimming took 4 bases from V and 7 from J; bases not matched to a gene: 7. The CDR3 DNA follows: TGTGCCAGCAGCCCACGACAGGGGGCAGGTGGCTACACCTTC. Protein sequence: CASSPRQGAGGYTF. Looking up the rest from reference TRBV9 and TRBJ1-2 gives the full variable domain: DSGVTQTPKHLITATGQRVTLRCSPRSGDLSVYWYQQSLDQGLQFLIQYYNGEERAKGNILERFSAQQFPDLHSELNLSSLELGDSALYFCASSPRQGAGGYTFGSGTRLTVV.

V gene TRBV7-9 combines with J gene TRBJ2-7, with D tentatively TRBD1 (5 bases). The V gene's germline CDR1 is SEHNR and CDR2 FQNEAQ (reference sequence). CDR3 length: 14 residues. Trimming pared 3 bases from V and 2 bases from J, leaving 11 bases between. DNA for the CDR3: TGTGCCAGCAGCTTTGGGGCAGACACCTACGAGCAGTACTTC. This sequence encodes CASSFGADTYEQYF.

This chain uses TRBV7-2 with TRBJ2-5, with D perhaps TRBD2 (6 bases). The germline gives CDR1 SGHTA, CDR2 FQGNSA. Trimming pared 1 base from V and 12 bases from J, leaving 12 bases between. The CDR3 has 12 residues. The DNA of the CDR3 is TGTGCCAGCAGCTTAGATAGCGGCCGTGAGTACTTC. Protein product: CASSLDSGREYF.

V is TRBV28 and J is TRBJ1-5; TRBD1 agrees at 7 bases. J lost 12 bases, V lost 3 bases, and 11 bases had no gene match. The CDR3 contains 14 residues. Germline-derived CDR1 and CDR2 are MDHEN and SYDVKM. CDR3 in amino acids: CASSFRDSGRVQHF. The DNA of the CDR3 is TGTGCCAGCAGTTTTCGGGACAGCGGGAGGGTCCAGCATTTT.

V usage is TRBV7-8 and J usage is TRBJ2-3, with 13 bases that match TRBD2. The CDR3 length is 16 residues. The trim removed 5 bases at V and 3 bases at J, leaving 5 bases unmatched. Germline loops: CDR1 SGHVS, CDR2 FQNEAQ. This CDR3 is CASSAGTSGITDTQYF. The CDR3 DNA is TGTGCCAGCAGCGCCGGGACTAGCGGGATAACAGATACGCAGTATTTT.

For the CDR3, the DNA is TGCAGCTTGACAGGACAGGGGGCACCCATCTACTTC. It is translated as CSLTGQGAPIYF. The rearrangement links TRBV29-1 to TRBJ2-7; TRBD1 agrees at 11 bases. V gave up 8 bases and J gave up 13 bases; unmatched junction bases: 13. The CDR3 is 12 amino acids. The V gene's germline CDR1 is SQVTM and CDR2 ANQGSEA.

This clonotype was seen just once. The chain links TRBV29-1 to TRBJ2-7, with D maybe TRBD1 (6 bases). The closer fit of TRBJ2-1 to the DNA end suggests the J call may be wrong. This CDR3 has 14 residues. Germline V gene data show CDR1 as SQVTM and CDR2 as ANQGSEA. The DNA for the CDR3 is TGCAGCGTTGATACGCCCAGGGGCATGAATGAGCAGTTCTTC. Protein product: CSVDTPRGMNEQFF.

The chain uses TRBV5-4 and TRBJ1-6; D not resolved. The CDR3 contains 15 residues. In germline, CDR1 is SGHNT, CDR2 YYREEE (reference sequence). V gave up 4 bases and J gave up 1 base, with 9 bases separating them. CDR3 residues: CASSPAGSYNSPLHF. For the CDR3, the DNA is TGTGCCAGCAGCCCGGCGGGATCCTATAATTCACCCCTCCACTTT.

Notes on this clonotype: The junction shows a germline mismatch at one end, possibly a read error. The chain carries TRBV29-1 and TRBJ2-7; TRBD1 might be the D (7 bases). This CDR3 has 14 residues. Germline CDR1 SQVTM, CDR2 ANQGSEA. The CDR3 DNA sequence: TGCGGCGTTGAAGGGGGGACAGTCGCCTACGAGCAGTACTTC. It codes for CGVEGGTVAYEQYF.

As for this clonotype: The CDR3 carries no conserved terminal phenylalanine or tryptophan, so it likely arises from a read error. The V gene is TRBV7-9, the J gene TRBJ1-2; 8 nucleotides agree with TRBD1. CDR1 is SEHNR, CDR2 FQNEAQ, per germline (reference sequence). The CDR3 contains 15 residues. V shed 7 bases, J shed 7 bases, and the junction held 14 bases outside the gene matches. Written as DNA, the CDR3 is TGTGCCAGCAACCCCCGGCCGGACAGGGTGATTGGCTACACCTAC. Translating it yields CASNPRPDRVIGYTY.